This T cell receptor (beta chain) was identified in a study of cytomegalovirus exposure and HLA in healthy donors. Primers: 60 Vbeta forward and 13 Jbeta reverse. The method was immunoSEQ multiplex PCR; TCRdb's version includes in-frame clones alone and lacks a portion of them. The profile shows 150,000 to 200,000 clones, roughly 82% of them singletons. V lost 5 bases and J lost 14; bases outside the gene matches: 16. CDR3 length: 14 amino acids. CDR1 SGHNT and CDR2 YYREEE come from the germline V gene (reference sequence). This sequence originates from a man aged 35 to 55 in good health and CMV-seronegative. Sequencing input: PBMCs. This chain joins TRBV5-4 and TRBJ2-3, with 8 bases lining up with TRBD2. The CDR3 DNA reads as TGTGCCAGCAGTACACCGGGACTAGGCAATCGGCGGTATTTT. Amino acids: CASSTPGLGNRRYF.